This TCR beta chain is from a study of a mutant IDH1 vaccine in newly diagnosed glioma. Noted time point: week 5, during vaccination. Topical imiquimod accompanied each vaccine dose, which consisted of 300 ug of mutant IDH1 20-mer peptide. Germline V gives CDR1 SEHNR, CDR2 FQNEAQ (reference sequence). With 5 bases removed from V and 7 bases from J, the gap between germline ends came to 11 bases. CDR3 length: 13 residues. About this clone: Its antigen is undetermined.

The data were produced by immunoSEQ multiplex PCR, yet TCRdb's version contains in-frame clones alone and is incomplete. This sample yields 50,000 to 60,000 clones, of which about 77% are seen a single time; about 5.2% belongs to the top ten. This rearrangement joins TRBV7-9 to TRBJ2-2; D is possibly TRBD2 (6 bases). This clonotype originated in a man aged 50 or older with glioma. The sample was PBMCs, taken from a glioma patient whose treatment included an IDH1 peptide vaccine. This CDR3 is CASSPGLHGELFF. As DNA, the CDR3 is TGTGCCAGCAGCCCGGGACTGCACGGGGAGCTGTTTTTT.